This passage covers 13 T cell receptor beta chains from one sample sequenced in a study of blood T cell repertoires in COVID-19. Data came from immunoSEQ multiplex PCR; TCRdb stores just in-frame clones and leaves some out. The sample records more than 300,000 clones, about 87% being singletons. The sample comprised peripheral blood. Every receptor here comes from a woman under 40 with COVID-19, enrolled during active disease.

The CDR3 sequence: CASSPRGGNTEAFF. The CDR3 DNA reads as TGTGCCAGCAGCCCCCGGGGAGGGAACACTGAAGCTTTCTTT. The chain has TRBV5-5 and TRBJ1-1, with D uncertain. V dropped 4 bases and J dropped 1 base, with 11 bases sitting between them. The length of the CDR3 is 14 residues. CDR1 SGHKS and CDR2 YYEKEE come from the germline V gene (reference sequence).

The CDR3 reads CATGQGRTYEQYF. CDR3 DNA: TGTGCCACCGGACAGGGAAGGACCTACGAGCAGTACTTC. V is TRBV11-2 and J is TRBJ2-7, with TRBD1 matching 8 bases. J lost 2 bases, V lost 10 bases, and 7 bases had no gene match. The germline CDR1 and CDR2 sequences are SGHAT and FQNNGV. The CDR3 length is 13 residues.

This rearrangement joins TRBV7-9 to TRBJ2-5; 7 nucleotides align to TRBD2. The germline CDR1 and CDR2 sequences are SEHNR and FQNEAQ (reference sequence). The CDR3 is 17 residues long. V dropped 6 bases and J dropped 1; count of bases not matched to a gene: 14. CDR3 DNA sequence: TGTGCCAGCAGTCCCGTTCGACTAGCAGCCGCCCAAGAGACCCAGTACTTC. It encodes CASSPVRLAAAQETQYF.

V is TRBV11-2 and J is TRBJ2-1; D is undetermined. V shed 5 bases and J shed 2 bases, with 7 bases lying between them. The germline V gene has CDR1 SGHAT and CDR2 FQNNGV. The CDR3 is 13 residues long. CDR3 protein: CASSPIPYNEQFF. For the CDR3, the DNA is TGTGCCAGCAGCCCAATCCCCTACAATGAGCAGTTCTTC.

The chain links TRBV27 to TRBJ1-4, with D hard to call. The CDR3 is 13 amino acids. V lost 8 bases to trimming and J lost 4 bases, with 11 bases between them. Germline V gene sequence: CDR1 MNHEY, CDR2 SMNVEV (reference sequence). CDR3 residues: CASGWSFNEKLFF. For the CDR3, the DNA is TGTGCCAGCGGATGGAGCTTTAATGAAAAACTGTTTTTT.

This sequence joins TRBV6-1 and TRBJ2-3, with 10 bases that match TRBD2. The CDR3 spans 16 residues. V lost 3 bases to trimming and J lost 3 bases; unmatched junction nucleotides: 6. Germline lookup yields CDR1 MNHNS and CDR2 SASEGT. CDR3 nucleotide sequence: TGTGCCAGCAGTGAGGATCTAGCGGGAGTTACAGATACGCAGTATTTT. This codes for CASSEDLAGVTDTQYF.

This clone was found a few times. The chain links TRBV6-4 to TRBJ2-2; 9 nucleotides line up with TRBD2. The CDR3 length is 16 residues. Germline V gene lookup returns CDR1 MRHNA and CDR2 SNTAGT. With 0 bases clipped from V and 1 base from J, the junction kept 0 bases outside the gene matches. The CDR3 bases are TGTGCCAGCAGTGACTCGACTAGCGGGAACACCGGGGAGCTGTTTTTT. It translates to CASSDSTSGNTGELFF.

About this clone: At one end the junction does not follow the germline gene, possibly because of a read error. This chain connects TRBV5-8 to TRBJ2-4, with D uncertain. The germline V gene encodes CDR1 SGHTS and CDR2 YDEGEE. CDR3 length: 12 amino acids. CDR3 DNA sequence: TGTGCCAGCAGTTTGGCACACCCTGTTCAGTACTTC. This encodes CASSLAHPVQYF.

The chain links TRBV9 to TRBJ2-1; no firm D call. The V and J ends lost 4 bases and 0 bases respectively, with 11 bases between them. This CDR3 region has 15 residues. The V gene's germline CDR1 is SGDLS and CDR2 YYNGEE. Written as DNA, the CDR3 is TGTGCCAGCAGCCCAGAAACCATCTCCTACAATGAGCAGTTCTTC. Translated: CASSPETISYNEQFF.

A single count supports this clone. This chain connects TRBV7-8 to TRBJ2-7; 8 nucleotides agree with TRBD2. This CDR3 region has 17 residues. Germline CDR1 reads SGHVS; CDR2 reads FQNEAQ. V trimming: 5 bases; J trimming: 5 bases; junction bases outside the gene matches: 17. The CDR3 spells CASSRPLREGLLHEQYF. The CDR3, as DNA: TGTGCCAGCAGCCGTCCCCTCCGGGAGGGACTATTACACGAGCAGTACTTC.

This chain links TRBV7-8 with TRBJ1-3; the D is unclear. The germline gives CDR1 SGHVS, CDR2 FQNEAQ. CDR3 length: 14 residues. V was pared by 6 bases and J by 0 bases, with 9 bases between. The CDR3 DNA is TGTGCCAGCAGTAGCGGTAGCTCTGGAAACACCATATATTTT. Protein: CASSSGSSGNTIYF.

The rearrangement links TRBV7-2 to TRBJ2-1, with D perhaps matching TRBD2 (6 bases). V lost 5 bases and J lost 4, with 24 bases in between. The CDR3 has 18 amino acids. CDR1 and CDR2 from the germline V gene are SGHTA and FQGNSA. The CDR3 coding sequence is TGTGCCAGCAGCCTGCGCGCGGGACCGGGGACGGATTACAATGAGCAGTTCTTC. Its translation: CASSLRAGPGTDYNEQFF.

Here the CDR3 DNA reads TGTGCCTGGAGTGTGGGACTCTCCTACGAGCAGTACTTC. It is translated as CAWSVGLSYEQYF. The chain combines TRBV30 with TRBJ2-7; D perhaps matches TRBD2 (6 bases). V lost 0 bases to trimming and J lost 0 bases, with 6 bases between them. Germline CDR1 GTSNPN, CDR2 SVGIG (reference sequence). The CDR3 is 13 residues long. Filled out from reference TRBV30 and TRBJ2-7, the complete variable domain reads SQTIHQWPATLVQPVGSPLSLECTVEGTSNPNLYWYRQAAGRGLQLLFYSVGIGQISSEVPQNLSASRPQDRQFILSSKKLLLSDSGFYLCAWSVGLSYEQYFGPGTRLTVT.